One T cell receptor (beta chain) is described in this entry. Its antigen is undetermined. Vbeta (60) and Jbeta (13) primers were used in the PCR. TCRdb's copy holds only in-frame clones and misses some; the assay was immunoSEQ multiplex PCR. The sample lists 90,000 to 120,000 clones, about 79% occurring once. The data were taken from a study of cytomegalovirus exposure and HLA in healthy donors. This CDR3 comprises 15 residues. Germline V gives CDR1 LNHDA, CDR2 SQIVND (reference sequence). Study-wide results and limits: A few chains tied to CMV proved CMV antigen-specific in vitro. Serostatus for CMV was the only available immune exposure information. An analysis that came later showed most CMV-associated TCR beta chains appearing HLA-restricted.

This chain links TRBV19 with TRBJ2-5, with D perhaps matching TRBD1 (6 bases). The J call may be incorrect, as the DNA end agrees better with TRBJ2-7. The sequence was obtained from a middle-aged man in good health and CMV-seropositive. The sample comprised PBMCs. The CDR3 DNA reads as TGTGCCAGTAGTATAGATGAACAGGGCTACCGCGAGCAGTACTTC. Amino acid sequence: CASSIDEQGYREQYF.